This paragraph reports one T cell receptor (beta chain). TCRdb keeps only in-frame clones here, not all; method: immunoSEQ multiplex PCR. In the table there are 150,000 to 180,000 clones, about 94% of which are singletons. This sample is drawn from a study of control samples from healthy donors and cancer patients. The CDR3 is 14 residues long. V lost 5 bases, J lost 7 bases, and 11 bases stayed unmatched. Germline-derived CDR1 and CDR2 are SGHRS and YFSETQ. The sequence came from a man between 35 and 55 years old in good health. The sequenced sample was blood. The chain couples TRBV5-1 to TRBJ1-1; 7 positions match TRBD1. CDR3 residues: CASSNRGDTNEAFF. The CDR3 region has the DNA TGCGCCAGCAGTAACAGGGGCGACACGAATGAAGCTTTCTTT.